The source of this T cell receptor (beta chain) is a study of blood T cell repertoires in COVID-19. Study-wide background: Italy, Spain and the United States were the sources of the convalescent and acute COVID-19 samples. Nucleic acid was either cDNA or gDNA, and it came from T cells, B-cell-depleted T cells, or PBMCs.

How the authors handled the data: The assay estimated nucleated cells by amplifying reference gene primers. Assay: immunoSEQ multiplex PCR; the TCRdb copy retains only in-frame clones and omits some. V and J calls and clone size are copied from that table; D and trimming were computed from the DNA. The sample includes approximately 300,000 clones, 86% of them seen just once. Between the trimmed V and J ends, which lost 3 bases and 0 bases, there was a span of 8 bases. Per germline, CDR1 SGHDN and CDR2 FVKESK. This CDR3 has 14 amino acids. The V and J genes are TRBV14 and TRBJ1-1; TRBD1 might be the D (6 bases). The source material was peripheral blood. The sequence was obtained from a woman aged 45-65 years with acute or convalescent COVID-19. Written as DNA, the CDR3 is TGTGCCAGCAGCCACTCAGGGGTGAACACTGAAGCTTTCTTT. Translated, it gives CASSHSGVNTEAFF.